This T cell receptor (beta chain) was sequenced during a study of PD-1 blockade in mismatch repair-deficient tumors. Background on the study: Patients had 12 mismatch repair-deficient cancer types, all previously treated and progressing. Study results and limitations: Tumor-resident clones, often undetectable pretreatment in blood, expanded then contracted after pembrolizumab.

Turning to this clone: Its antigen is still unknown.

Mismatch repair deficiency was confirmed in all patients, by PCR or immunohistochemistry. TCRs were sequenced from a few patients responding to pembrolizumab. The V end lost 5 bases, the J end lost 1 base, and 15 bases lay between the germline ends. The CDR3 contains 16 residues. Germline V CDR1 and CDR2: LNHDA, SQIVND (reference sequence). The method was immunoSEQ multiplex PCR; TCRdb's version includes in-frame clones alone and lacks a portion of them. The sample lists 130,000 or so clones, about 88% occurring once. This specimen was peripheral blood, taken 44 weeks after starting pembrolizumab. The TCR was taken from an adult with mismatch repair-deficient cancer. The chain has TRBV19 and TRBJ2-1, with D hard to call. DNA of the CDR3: TGTGCCAGTAGTTCCTCATCTCGAGATTCCTACAATGAGCAGTTCTTC. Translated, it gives CASSSSSRDSYNEQFF.